The 21 T cell receptor beta chains given below trace back to one sample, sequenced in a study of blood T cell repertoires in COVID-19. Profiling relied on immunoSEQ multiplex PCR, and the TCRdb table lists in-frame clones only, not all of them. The sample lists about 210,000 clones, less than 85% occurring once. The sequenced sample was peripheral blood. The receptor source for this set is a woman of 80 years or more with COVID-19, enrolled during active disease.

The chain is built from TRBV2 and TRBJ1-6, with D possibly matching TRBD1 (5 bases). This CDR3 region has 14 residues. CDR1 and CDR2 from the germline V gene are SNHLY and FYNNEI. The V gene lost 6 bases and the J gene lost 7 bases, with 13 bases spanning the gap. For the CDR3, the DNA is TGTGCCAGCAGCACACTCAGGGTGAATTCACCCCTCCACTTT. This encodes CASSTLRVNSPLHF.

The chain joins TRBV12-3 or TRBV12-4 to TRBJ2-3; 7 nucleotides agree with TRBD1. This CDR3 comprises 13 residues. V was pared by 6 bases and J by 6 bases, with 6 bases of the junction left unmatched. The CDR3 reads CASSQTGSDTQYF. CDR3 nucleotides: TGTGCCAGCAGCCAGACAGGGTCGGATACGCAGTATTTT.

V gene TRBV28 combines with J gene TRBJ2-7, with 9 bases identical to TRBD2. The V segment lost 5 bases and the J segment 0 bases; nucleotides outside the gene matches: 5. This CDR3 spans 15 amino acids. The germline CDR1 and CDR2 sequences are MDHEN and SYDVKM. The CDR3 DNA reads TGTGCCAGCAGTCCCCATAGCGGGAGCTCCTACGAGCAGTACTTC. It translates to CASSPHSGSSYEQYF.

The chain links TRBV7-8 to TRBJ2-7; 8 bases map to TRBD2. The CDR3 consists of 15 residues. The germline gives CDR1 SGHVS, CDR2 FQNEAQ. V dropped 5 bases and J dropped 2; count of bases not matched to a gene: 8. CDR3 region: CASSPRGGATYEQYF. Here the CDR3 DNA reads TGTGCCAGCAGCCCCCGGGGGGGGGCCACCTACGAGCAGTACTTC.

The chain is built from TRBV19 and TRBJ2-5, with 7 positions matching TRBD1. CDR3 length equals 16 residues. Per the germline V gene, CDR1 is LNHDA and CDR2 is SQIVND (reference sequence). With 7 bases clipped from V and 5 bases from J, the junction kept 16 bases outside the gene matches. The CDR3 DNA sequence: TGTGCCAGTACCCGGTCCCGGACAGGTCCTGGTGAGACCCAGTACTTC. As protein: CASTRSRTGPGETQYF.

The genes are TRBV25-1 and TRBJ1-4, with 8 positions matching TRBD1. CDR3 length: 16 amino acids. CDR1 and CDR2 (germline): MGHDK, SYGVNS. The ends lost 4 bases at V and 7 bases at J; junction bases unmatched: 11. The CDR3 DNA follows: TGTGCCAGCAGTGGGCCCAACAGGGGGGTTGGTGAAAAACTGTTTTTT. Its translation is CASSGPNRGVGEKLFF.

V gene TRBV2 combines with J gene TRBJ1-5; 12 nucleotides align to TRBD1. The CDR3 runs to 15 residues. The V gene's germline CDR1 is SNHLY and CDR2 FYNNEI. J was trimmed by 7 bases and V by 6 bases; bases with no gene match: 7. The CDR3, as DNA: TGTGCCAGCAGAACCGGGACAGGGGGCGTGCAGCCCCAGCATTTT. This translates into CASRTGTGGVQPQHF.

V and J are TRBV9 and TRBJ2-2, with a weak D call TRBD2 (6 bases). This CDR3 contains 17 residues. Germline values: CDR1 SGDLS, CDR2 YYNGEE. Trimming shortened V by 0 bases and J by 7 bases, and 19 bases separated the two germline ends. Here the CDR3 DNA reads TGTGCCAGCAGCGTAGCTAGACCAGGGCGGGACGGCGGGGAGCTGTTTTTT. This translates into CASSVARPGRDGGELFF.

The count of this clone is one. The chain recombines TRBV14 with TRBJ2-1; 7 nucleotides align to TRBD2. The CDR3 has 15 residues. With V trimmed by 8 bases and J by 1 base, 8 bases remained unmatched. Germline loops: CDR1 SGHDN, CDR2 FVKESK. The CDR3 DNA follows: TGTGCCAGCGGTATCGGGGGGTCTTCCTACAATGAGCAGTTCTTC. It codes for CASGIGGSSYNEQFF.

The chain uses TRBV5-1 and TRBJ1-5, with D tentatively TRBD1 (6 bases). The CDR3 runs 14 residues. Germline V gene data show CDR1 as SGHRS and CDR2 as YFSETQ. With 1 base removed from V and 6 bases from J, the gap between germline ends came to 11 bases. In DNA, the CDR3 is TGCGCCAGCAGCTTGTTTATGGGGGCTCAGCCCCAGCATTTT. The encoded protein is CASSLFMGAQPQHF.

The J gene is TRBJ1-3, the V gene TRBV5-1; maybe TRBD1 (6 bases). Germline assignment: CDR1 SGHRS and CDR2 YFSETQ. The CDR3 runs 16 residues. The V end was cut by 0 bases, the J end by 0 bases, with 10 bases between. DNA for the CDR3: TGCGCCAGCAGCTTGGGAGGGGGTAACTCTGGAAACACCATATATTTT. It codes for CASSLGGGNSGNTIYF.

The gene calls are TRBV5-1 and TRBJ2-2; 8 nucleotides agree with TRBD2. Germline V gives CDR1 SGHRS, CDR2 YFSETQ. The CDR3 has 18 residues. V was pared by 4 bases and J by 5 bases, with 16 bases of the junction left unmatched. CDR3: CASSRASGGRRVTGELFF. The DNA for the CDR3 is TGCGCCAGCAGCCGGGCGTCGGGCGGGAGGCGAGTTACCGGGGAGCTGTTTTTT.

The CDR3: CASSMGQGNNQPQHF. Written as DNA, the CDR3 is TGTGCCAGTAGTATGGGGCAGGGGAACAATCAGCCCCAGCATTTT. J is TRBJ1-5 and V is TRBV19, with a tentative D call TRBD1 (6 bases). The V gene's germline CDR1 is LNHDA and CDR2 SQIVND (reference sequence). This CDR3 has 15 amino acids. V was trimmed by 3 bases and J by 3 bases, leaving 12 bases between them.

The chain uses TRBV6-5 and TRBJ2-3, with TRBD2 identical over 10 bases. The length of the CDR3 is 15 residues. CDR1 is MNHEY, CDR2 SVGAGI, per germline. J lost 12 bases, V lost 6 bases, and 15 bases had no gene match. CDR3 nucleotides: TGTGCCAGCAGGCCCGGGACTAGCGAGGCGGGATACCAGTATTTT. This codes for CASRPGTSEAGYQYF.

This chain connects TRBV27 to TRBJ1-2; D might be TRBD1 (6 bases). CDR1 and CDR2 from the germline V gene are MNHEY and SMNVEV (reference sequence). Trimming removed 0 bases from V and 5 bases from J, with 22 bases in between. The CDR3 sequence is 18 residues long. The CDR3 region has the DNA TGTGCCAGCAGTTTATCCGGGCGGTTAGGGGGTCAGGGGTATGGCTACACCTTC. It translates to CASSLSGRLGGQGYGYTF.

The rearrangement joins TRBV7-6 to TRBJ2-6; D is ambiguous. Trimming left V 4 bases short and J 4 bases short, with 11 bases between. This CDR3 spans 15 amino acids. CDR1 is SGHVS and CDR2 is FNYEAQ in the germline V gene. The CDR3 loop is CASSSPGIGANVLTF. In nucleotides, the CDR3 is TGTGCCAGCAGCTCCCCTGGCATCGGGGCCAACGTCCTGACTTTC.

The chain couples TRBV7-9 to TRBJ1-6; 9 bases are shared with TRBD1. With 4 bases clipped from V and 6 bases from J, the junction kept 4 bases outside the gene matches. The CDR3 covers 15 residues. Germline CDR1 is SEHNR and CDR2 is FQNEAQ (reference sequence). This chain's CDR3 is CASSSQGASNSPLHF. CDR3 in DNA: TGTGCCAGCAGCTCACAGGGGGCAAGTAATTCACCCCTCCACTTT.

This clone has a handful of counts. The V call is TRBV4-1, the J call TRBJ1-2; D may be TRBD1 (5 bases). Looked up from germline, CDR1 is MGHRA and CDR2 is YSYEKL. V was clipped by 0 bases and J by 4 bases, with 9 bases between them. The CDR3 loop spans 14 amino acids. DNA for the CDR3: TGCGCCAGCAGCCAAGATCACCAGGGCTATGGCTACACCTTC. Translation: CASSQDHQGYGYTF.

The CDR3 sequence is CASSLDQGRSAFF. CDR3 DNA sequence: TGCGCCAGCAGCTTGGACCAGGGTCGTTCTGCTTTCTTT. The chain is built from TRBV5-1 and TRBJ1-1; possibly TRBD1 for D (5 bases). The CDR3 loop spans 13 amino acids. CDR1 is SGHRS and CDR2 is YFSETQ in the germline V gene. V dropped 0 bases and J dropped 11 bases, with 14 bases sitting between them.

This chain links TRBV15 with TRBJ2-7; D may be TRBD1 (5 bases). With 0 bases removed from V and 2 bases from J, the gap between germline ends came to 14 bases. Germline V CDR1 and CDR2: LNHNV, YYDKDF (reference sequence). This CDR3 has 16 amino acids. For the CDR3, the DNA is TGTGCCACCAGCAGAGATAGGGGCGGCAGCACCTACGAGCAGTACTTC. It is translated as CATSRDRGGSTYEQYF.

The CDR3 loop reads CASSTRTVNQPQHF. CDR3 nucleotides: TGTGCCAGCAGCACCCGGACTGTGAATCAGCCCCAGCATTTT. The chain carries TRBV7-8 and TRBJ1-5, with unresolved D. The germline V gene encodes CDR1 SGHVS and CDR2 FQNEAQ. Between the trimmed V and J ends, which lost 5 bases and 4 bases, there was a span of 12 bases. This CDR3 contains 14 residues.